This T cell receptor beta chain was obtained from a study of breast tumors, draining lymph nodes, adjacent tissues. TCRdb re-analysed the multiplex PCR reads in MiXCR, keeping a single row per CDR3 protein. Of around 100,000 distinct CDR3 sequences in the sample, 21% were seen once. Overall study results and limits: Data only fit, rather than demonstrated, lymph node origin of most tumor T cells. Luminal-like breast cancer showed significantly greater tumor-nontumor repertoire similarity than basal-like breast cancer did. Data fit most tumor T cells coming from lymph node, expanding in tumor.

Ten or more counts support this clonotype. Its antigen is still unknown. The lymph nodes were axillary draining lymph nodes from breast cancer patients. The trim removed 2 bases at V and 4 bases at J, leaving 5 bases unmatched. Germline-derived CDR1 and CDR2 are DFQATT and SNEGSKA (reference sequence). The CDR3 totals 16 residues. V gene TRBV20-1 combines with J gene TRBJ2-7; 16 bases agree with TRBD2. Sequenced sample: axillary lymph node tissue. This TCR derives from a female donor with breast cancer. Some clones in this sample may be carry-over from other donors' samples. Written as DNA, the CDR3 is TGCAGTGCTAGATCGACGGGACTAGCGGGAGGGTACGAGCAGTACTTC. This codes for CSARSTGLAGGYEQYF.